The 3 T cell receptor beta chains in this list originate from one sample, sequenced in a study of CXCR3-negative and CXCR3-positive naive CD8 T cells. Study-wide results and limits: Comparison of naive cells showed more hydrophobic TRB CDR3s in CXCR3-positive than in CXCR3-negative naive cells.

The method, 5' RACE with UMI labels, was used to prepare the TRB cDNA libraries. TCRdb re-called the 5' RACE reads and catalogs CDR3 proteins one per entry, DNA excluded. The specimen's table records about 120,000 distinct CDR3 sequences. Antigen specificity for these receptors is unknown. The sequenced sample consisted of naive CXCR3+ CD8+ T cells from blood. Noted subset: CD45RO-CCR7+CD27+CD95- naive CD8+ T cells expressing CXCR3 (TNR3+). These TCRs come from a human donor in good health. Some clones in this sample may be carry-over from other donors' samples.

The chain recombines TRBV25-1 with TRBJ1-6. Germline-derived CDR1 and CDR2 are MGHDK and SYGVNS. This CDR3 is 14 amino acids long. CDR3 region: CASSETQDNSPLHF.

The J gene is TRBJ2-5, the V gene TRBV29-1. The germline V gene encodes CDR1 SQVTM and CDR2 ANQGSEA. CDR3 size: 14 residues. CDR3 residues: CSVGLVNEAKTQYF. The full variable domain, with the rest looked up from reference TRBV29-1 and TRBJ2-5, is SAVISQKPSRDICQRGTSLTIQCQVDSQVTMMFWYRQQPGQSLTLIATANQGSEATYESGFVIDKFPISRPNLTFSTLTVSNMSPEDSSIYLCSVGLVNEAKTQYFGPGTRLLVL.

The chain employs TRBV28 and TRBJ2-7; there is no DNA to check the TCRdb D call of TRBD1. Germline lookup yields CDR1 MDHEN and CDR2 SYDVKM. The CDR3 is 16 residues long. CDR3 residues: CASSGAGAGVAYEQYF.